The next 9 T cell receptor beta chains were all read from a single sample in a study of pediatric ulcerative colitis. Generated by immunoSEQ multiplex PCR, the TCRdb table keeps only in-frame clones and is missing some. This table has 18,000 or so clones, roughly 70% appearing once. During colonoscopy, one to two rectal pinch biopsies were collected. The sequenced sample consisted of gut tissue. The source is a boy aged 5-17 years with moderate ulcerative colitis.

The chain couples TRBV6-6 to TRBJ1-4; the D is unclear. V was trimmed by 0 bases and J by 4 bases, leaving 6 bases between them. The CDR3 has 14 residues. Per germline, CDR1 MNHNY and CDR2 SVGAGI (reference sequence). CDR3 sequence (DNA): TGTGCCAGCAGTTACTCGACTAATAATGAAAAACTGTTTTTT. Translation gives CASSYSTNNEKLFF.

The rearrangement links TRBV29-1 to TRBJ1-4, with 9 positions matching TRBD1. The CDR3 extends over 14 amino acids. In germline, CDR1 is SQVTM, CDR2 ANQGSEA. V lost 4 bases and J lost 4; bases outside the gene matches: 4. The CDR3 loop reads CSVAQGAFNEKLFF. CDR3 nucleotide sequence: TGCAGCGTTGCACAGGGGGCCTTTAATGAAAAACTGTTTTTT.

V usage is TRBV6-6 and J usage is TRBJ1-5; D ambiguous. The germline V gene has CDR1 MNHNY and CDR2 SVGAGI (reference sequence). The CDR3 covers 14 residues. V was pared by 2 bases and J by 1 base, with 6 bases between. For the CDR3, the DNA is TGTGCCAGCAGTTACGATAAAAGCAATCAGCCCCAGCATTTT. Translation: CASSYDKSNQPQHF.

This clone has just one count. V usage is TRBV7-8 and J usage is TRBJ1-5; D uncertain. The CDR3 totals 15 residues. The V gene's germline CDR1 is SGHVS and CDR2 FQNEAQ. V was trimmed by 1 base and J by 2 bases, leaving 9 bases between them. This CDR3 reads CASSLVGEGNQPQHF. CDR3 DNA sequence: TGTGCCAGCAGCTTAGTGGGTGAAGGCAATCAGCCCCAGCATTTT.

The count of this clone is one. The chain couples TRBV6-6 to TRBJ2-2; possible D gene TRBD1, 5 bases. CDR3 length equals 15 residues. Germline V CDR1 and CDR2: MNHNY, SVGAGI (reference sequence). Trimming shortened V by 7 bases and J by 6 bases, and 18 bases separated the two germline ends. CDR3 loop: CASTSSGQEPGELFF. The CDR3 coding sequence is TGTGCCAGCACGTCGTCAGGGCAGGAACCCGGGGAGCTGTTTTTT.

The CDR3 region is CASSDSPGGGYGYTF. The CDR3 DNA follows: TGTGCCAGCAGTGACTCGCCAGGGGGTGGCTATGGCTACACCTTC. The chain employs TRBV6-4 and TRBJ1-2; 7 nucleotides match TRBD1. With 0 bases clipped from V and 4 bases from J, the junction kept 5 bases outside the gene matches. The CDR3 sequence is 15 residues long. CDR1 and CDR2 from the germline V gene are MRHNA and SNTAGT.

The genes are TRBV4-3 and TRBJ2-1; TRBD2 is a possible D gene (6 bases). Trimming left V 4 bases short and J 0 bases short, with 19 bases between. The CDR3 loop spans 18 amino acids. Looked up from germline, CDR1 is LGHNA and CDR2 is YSLEER. The CDR3 DNA reads as TGCGCCAGCAGCCCAAGGGGCCCGGCTAGCGCCTCCTACAATGAGCAGTTCTTC. Its protein is CASSPRGPASASYNEQFF.

This clone has more than one count but fewer than ten. This sequence joins TRBV7-9 and TRBJ1-5; no reliable D call. This CDR3 is built from 13 residues. CDR1 SEHNR and CDR2 FQNEAQ come from the germline V gene (reference sequence). The germline V and J ends were trimmed by 5 bases and 3 bases, with 8 bases remaining between them. CDR3: CASSPASNQPQHF. The CDR3 coding sequence is TGTGCCAGCAGCCCCGCTTCCAATCAGCCCCAGCATTTT.

The chain joins TRBV19 to TRBJ1-6, with D hard to call. This CDR3 is built from 14 residues. In germline, CDR1 is LNHDA, CDR2 SQIVND (reference sequence). Trimming removed 2 bases from V and 7 bases from J, with 9 bases in between. The CDR3 DNA reads as TGTGCCAGTAGTATACCCAGCCCCAATTCACCCCTCCACTTT. Translated, it gives CASSIPSPNSPLHF.